The clone carrying this TCR beta chain was recorded once. The target antigen is unknown. The germline V gene has CDR1 SGHDT and CDR2 YYEEEE. The CDR3 runs to 13 residues. V lost 3 bases to trimming and J lost 5 bases; unmatched junction nucleotides: 3. These data are taken from a study of OX40 agonist ivuxolimab in advanced cancers. General observations from the study: Compared with CD4+, CD8+ T cells on average had more expanded clones.

The method was immunoSEQ multiplex PCR; TCRdb's version includes in-frame clones alone and lacks a portion of them. The sample carries 45,000 to 60,000 clones, 70% to 85% recorded once. The sequence came from an adult with an advanced solid tumor such as melanoma, head and neck, liver or kidney cancer. Sequenced here: CD4+ or CD8+ T cells sorted from blood, sampled in a trial of the OX40 agonist ivuxolimab. V usage is TRBV5-6 and J usage is TRBJ2-7; TRBD1 matches at 9 bases. The CDR3 region is CASSWDRVDEQYF. The CDR3 bases are TGTGCCAGCAGCTGGGACAGGGTAGACGAGCAGTACTTC.